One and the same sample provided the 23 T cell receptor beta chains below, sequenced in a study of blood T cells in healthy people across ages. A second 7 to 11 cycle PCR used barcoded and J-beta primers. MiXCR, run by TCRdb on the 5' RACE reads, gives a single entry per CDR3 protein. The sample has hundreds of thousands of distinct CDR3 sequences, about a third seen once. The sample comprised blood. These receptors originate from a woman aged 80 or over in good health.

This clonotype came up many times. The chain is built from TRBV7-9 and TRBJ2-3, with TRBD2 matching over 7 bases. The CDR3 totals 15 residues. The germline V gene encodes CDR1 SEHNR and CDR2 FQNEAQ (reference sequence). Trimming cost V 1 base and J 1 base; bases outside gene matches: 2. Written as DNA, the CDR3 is TGTGCCAGCAGCTTAGTAAGCGGGGGCACAGATACGCAGTATTTT. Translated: CASSLVSGGTDTQYF.

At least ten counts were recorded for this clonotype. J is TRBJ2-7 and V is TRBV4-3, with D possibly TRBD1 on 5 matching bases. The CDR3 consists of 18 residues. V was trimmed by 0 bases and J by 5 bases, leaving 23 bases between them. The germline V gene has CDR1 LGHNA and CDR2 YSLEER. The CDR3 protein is CASSQDRLSAAGNNEQYF. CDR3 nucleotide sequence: TGCGCCAGCAGCCAAGATCGTTTGTCTGCGGCAGGGAACAACGAGCAGTACTTC.

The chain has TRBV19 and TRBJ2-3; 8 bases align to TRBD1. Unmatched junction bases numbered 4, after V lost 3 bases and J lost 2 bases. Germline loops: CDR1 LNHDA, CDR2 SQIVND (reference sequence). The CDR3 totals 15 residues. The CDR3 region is CASSILDRVTDTQYF. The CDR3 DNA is TGTGCCAGTAGTATTTTGGACAGGGTCACAGATACGCAGTATTTT.

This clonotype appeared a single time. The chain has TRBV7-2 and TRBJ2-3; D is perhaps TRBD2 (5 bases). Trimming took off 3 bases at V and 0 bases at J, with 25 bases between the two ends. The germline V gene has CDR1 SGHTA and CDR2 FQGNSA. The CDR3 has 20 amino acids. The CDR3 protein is CASSLVRDSSGRSSTDTQYF. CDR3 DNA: TGTGCCAGCAGCTTGGTTAGGGATAGTTCGGGAAGGAGCAGCACAGATACGCAGTATTTT.

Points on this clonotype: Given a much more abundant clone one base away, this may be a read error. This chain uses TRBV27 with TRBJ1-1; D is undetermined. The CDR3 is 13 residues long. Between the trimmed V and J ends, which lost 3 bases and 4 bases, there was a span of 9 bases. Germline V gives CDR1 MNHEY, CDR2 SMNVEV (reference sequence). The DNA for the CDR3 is TGTGCCAGCAGTTTTTGGGTGGGCACTGAAGCTTTCTTT. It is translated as CASSFWVGTEAFF.

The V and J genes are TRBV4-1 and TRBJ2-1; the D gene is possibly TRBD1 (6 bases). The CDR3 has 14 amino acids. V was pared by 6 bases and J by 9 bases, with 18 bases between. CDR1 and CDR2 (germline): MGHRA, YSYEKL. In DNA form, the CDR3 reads TGCGCCAGCAGGGGGTCCGAGGGGGACCCTGAGCAGTTCTTC. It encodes CASRGSEGDPEQFF.

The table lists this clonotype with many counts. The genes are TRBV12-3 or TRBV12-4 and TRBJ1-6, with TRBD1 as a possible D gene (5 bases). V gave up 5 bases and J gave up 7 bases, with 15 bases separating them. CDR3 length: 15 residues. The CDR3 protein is CASSPQPGPNSPLHF. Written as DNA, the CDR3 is TGTGCCAGCAGTCCCCAGCCAGGGCCGAATTCACCCCTCCACTTT.

The CDR3 bases are TGTGCCAGCAGTGAAGCGCAGGATGTGCGTGGCTACACCTTC. Its protein product is CASSEAQDVRGYTF. The chain is built from TRBV6-1 and TRBJ1-2, with D uncertain. This CDR3 is built from 14 residues. V gave up 0 bases and J gave up 7 bases, with 12 bases separating them. Germline V gives CDR1 MNHNS, CDR2 SASEGT.

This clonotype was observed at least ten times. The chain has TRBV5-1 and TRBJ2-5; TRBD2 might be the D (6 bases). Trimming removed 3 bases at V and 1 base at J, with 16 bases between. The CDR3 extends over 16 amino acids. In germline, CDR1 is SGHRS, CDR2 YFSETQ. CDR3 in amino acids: CASSSLGGRTQETQYF. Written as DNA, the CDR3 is TGCGCCAGCAGCTCCTTGGGGGGAAGGACCCAAGAGACCCAGTACTTC.

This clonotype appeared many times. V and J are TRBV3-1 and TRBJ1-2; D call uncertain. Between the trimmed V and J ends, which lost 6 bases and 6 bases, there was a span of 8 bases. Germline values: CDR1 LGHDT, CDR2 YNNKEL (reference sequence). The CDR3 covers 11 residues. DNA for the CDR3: TGTGCCAGCAGTACATTGGATGGCTACACCTTC. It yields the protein CASSTLDGYTF.

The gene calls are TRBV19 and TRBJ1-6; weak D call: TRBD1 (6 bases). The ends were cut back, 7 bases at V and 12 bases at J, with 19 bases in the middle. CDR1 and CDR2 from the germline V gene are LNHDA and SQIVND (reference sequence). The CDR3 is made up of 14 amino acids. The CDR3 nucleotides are TGTGCCAGTAAGGAAAGGGGGGGCTGGGAACCCCTCCACTTT. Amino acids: CASKERGGWEPLHF.

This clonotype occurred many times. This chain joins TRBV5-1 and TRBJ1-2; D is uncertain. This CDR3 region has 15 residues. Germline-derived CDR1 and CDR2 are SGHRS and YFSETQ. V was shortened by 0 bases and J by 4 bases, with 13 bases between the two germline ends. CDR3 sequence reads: CASSLASGPGYGYTF. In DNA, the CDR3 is TGCGCCAGCAGCTTGGCCTCCGGCCCCGGCTATGGCTACACCTTC.

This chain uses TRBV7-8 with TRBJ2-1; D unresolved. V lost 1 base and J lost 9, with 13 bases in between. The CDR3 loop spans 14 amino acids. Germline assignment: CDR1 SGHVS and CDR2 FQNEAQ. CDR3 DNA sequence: TGTGCCAGCAGCTTAGAAGTAGTTGTCATTGAGCAGTTCTTC. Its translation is CASSLEVVVIEQFF.

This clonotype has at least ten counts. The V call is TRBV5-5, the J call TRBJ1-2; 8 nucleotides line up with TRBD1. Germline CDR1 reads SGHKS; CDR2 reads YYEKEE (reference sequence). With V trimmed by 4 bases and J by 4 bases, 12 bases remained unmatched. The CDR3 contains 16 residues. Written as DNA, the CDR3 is TGTGCCAGCAGCCCCGGACAGGGCCAAATCGGCTATGGCTACACCTTC. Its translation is CASSPGQGQIGYGYTF.

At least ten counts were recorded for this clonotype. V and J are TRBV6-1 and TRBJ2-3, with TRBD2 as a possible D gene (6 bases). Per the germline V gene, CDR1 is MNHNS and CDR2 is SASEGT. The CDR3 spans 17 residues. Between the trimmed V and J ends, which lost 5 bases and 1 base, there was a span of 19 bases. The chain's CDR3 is CASSQDLPGLGTDTQYF. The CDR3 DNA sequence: TGTGCCAGCAGTCAGGATCTACCGGGACTTGGCACAGATACGCAGTATTTT.

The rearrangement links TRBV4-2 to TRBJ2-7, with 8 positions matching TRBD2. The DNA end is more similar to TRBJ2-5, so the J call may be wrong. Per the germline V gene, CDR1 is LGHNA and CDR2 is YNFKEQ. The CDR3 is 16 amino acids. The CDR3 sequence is CASSQDPVAGKETQYF. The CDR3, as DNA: TGTGCCAGCAGCCAAGATCCCGTAGCGGGGAAAGAGACCCAGTACTTC.

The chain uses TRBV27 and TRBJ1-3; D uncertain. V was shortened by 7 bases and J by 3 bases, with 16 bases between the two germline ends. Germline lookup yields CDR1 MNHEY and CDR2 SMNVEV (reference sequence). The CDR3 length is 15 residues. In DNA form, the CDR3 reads TGTGCCAGCACCCGGGCCTACGGGGTTGGAAACACCATATATTTT. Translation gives CASTRAYGVGNTIYF.

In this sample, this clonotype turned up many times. CDR3 DNA: TGCAGTGCTCAAATGGAGGGACGGTCCTACGAGCAGTACTTC. Translated, it gives CSAQMEGRSYEQYF. This chain links TRBV20-1 with TRBJ2-7; TRBD2 is a possible D gene (6 bases). CDR3 length: 14 residues. The V and J ends lost 5 bases and 1 base respectively, with 15 bases between them. CDR1 is DFQATT and CDR2 is SNEGSKA in the germline V gene (reference sequence).

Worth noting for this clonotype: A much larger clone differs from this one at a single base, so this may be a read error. The CDR3 DNA reads TGTGCCAGCAGCGCCGTTGGCCAGGGGCAAACCACATATTTT. It is translated as CASSAVGQGQTTYF. The chain couples TRBV7-9 to TRBJ1-3; a possible D gene is TRBD1 (6 bases). CDR1 and CDR2 from the germline V gene are SEHNR and FQNEAQ (reference sequence). The CDR3 has 14 residues.

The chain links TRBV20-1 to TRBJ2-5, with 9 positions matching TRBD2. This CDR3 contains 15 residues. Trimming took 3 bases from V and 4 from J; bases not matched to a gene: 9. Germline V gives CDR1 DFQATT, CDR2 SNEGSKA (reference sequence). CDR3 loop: CSASSGTSSRETQYF. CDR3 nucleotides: TGCAGTGCTAGTAGCGGGACTAGCAGTCGAGAGACCCAGTACTTC.

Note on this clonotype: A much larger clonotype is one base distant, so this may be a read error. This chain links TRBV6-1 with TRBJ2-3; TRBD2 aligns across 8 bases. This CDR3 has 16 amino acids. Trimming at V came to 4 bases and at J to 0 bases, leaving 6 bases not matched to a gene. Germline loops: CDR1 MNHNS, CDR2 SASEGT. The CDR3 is CASSVAGQRSTDTQYF. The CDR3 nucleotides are TGTGCCAGCAGTGTAGCGGGGCAGAGAAGCACAGATACGCAGTATTTT.

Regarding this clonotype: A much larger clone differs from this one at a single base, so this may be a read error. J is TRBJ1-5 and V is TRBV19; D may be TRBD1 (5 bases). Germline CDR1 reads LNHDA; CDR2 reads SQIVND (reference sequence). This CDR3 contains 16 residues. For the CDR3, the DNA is TGTGCCAGTACTCCGAGGGGAGGGTATAGCGATCAGCCCCAGCATTTT. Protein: CASTPRGGYSDQPQHF.

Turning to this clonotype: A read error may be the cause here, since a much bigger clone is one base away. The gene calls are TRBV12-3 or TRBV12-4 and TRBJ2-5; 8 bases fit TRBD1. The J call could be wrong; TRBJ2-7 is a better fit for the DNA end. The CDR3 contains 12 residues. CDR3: CASRRQGNEQYF. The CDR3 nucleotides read TGTGCCAGCAGACGACAGGGGAACGAGCAGTACTTC.